Included here is one T cell receptor (beta chain) sequence, with context. Its specificity is unknown. This specimen comes from a study of cytomegalovirus exposure and HLA in healthy donors. The study's findings and limits: Association of a missense DCLRE1C variant with TCR beta V- and J-gene trimming was reported in a later analysis. Rarity held for most TCR sequences, but there were some public TCRs that occurred in many donors.

Vbeta (60) and Jbeta (13) primers were used in the PCR. Profiling relied on immunoSEQ multiplex PCR, and the TCRdb table lists in-frame clones only, not all of them. The sample records 60,000 to 85,000 clones, around 65% being singletons. V lost 2 bases and J lost 0, with 14 bases in between. This CDR3 comprises 17 residues. Germline CDR1 reads LNHNV; CDR2 reads YYDKDF (reference sequence). V and J are TRBV15 and TRBJ2-1, with D possibly TRBD1 on 6 matching bases. The sequencing input was PBMCs. This clonotype was sampled from a man in his sixties in good health and CMV-seropositive. The CDR3: CATSRTGQSVSYNEQFF. DNA of the CDR3: TGTGCCACCAGCAGAACCGGACAGTCCGTCTCCTACAATGAGCAGTTCTTC.